This note documents a single TCR beta chain sequence. Its cognate antigen is unknown. The CDR3 is made up of 14 amino acids. V lost 4 bases, J lost 10 bases, and 18 bases lay in between. Per germline, CDR1 KGHDR and CDR2 SFDVKD. RNA served as the template for amplifying TCR beta CDR3 regions. RT-PCR was first run with HTBI primers, then multiplex PCR in a second round. TCRdb reprocessed the multiplex PCR reads with MiXCR, giving one entry per CDR3 protein. The sample includes about 240,000 distinct CDR3 sequences, 40% to 50% of them seen just once. This entry belongs to a study of Graves' ophthalmopathy and Graves' hyperthyroidism. Serum thyroxine and TRAb, along with clinical symptoms, thyroid ultrasound and orbital computed tomography, were what diagnosis relied on. Notes on the study in general: An approximately 82% specificity and nearly 90% sensitivity were achieved by a 13-signature model that separated ophthalmopathy from stable hyperthyroidism. This model predicted ophthalmopathy progression (sensitivity approximately 68%, specificity about 72%). Most expanded clonotypes in thyroid above 0.001 frequency also showed up in blood.

The V call is TRBV24-1, the J call TRBJ1-1; tentatively, D is TRBD1 (5 bases). Sequences were obtained from peripheral blood. This TCR came from an adult man with Graves' ophthalmopathy. CDR3 sequence reads: CATSDPSRDLGAFF. The DNA for the CDR3 is TGTGCCACCAGTGACCCATCCCGGGACTTAGGAGCTTTCTTT.